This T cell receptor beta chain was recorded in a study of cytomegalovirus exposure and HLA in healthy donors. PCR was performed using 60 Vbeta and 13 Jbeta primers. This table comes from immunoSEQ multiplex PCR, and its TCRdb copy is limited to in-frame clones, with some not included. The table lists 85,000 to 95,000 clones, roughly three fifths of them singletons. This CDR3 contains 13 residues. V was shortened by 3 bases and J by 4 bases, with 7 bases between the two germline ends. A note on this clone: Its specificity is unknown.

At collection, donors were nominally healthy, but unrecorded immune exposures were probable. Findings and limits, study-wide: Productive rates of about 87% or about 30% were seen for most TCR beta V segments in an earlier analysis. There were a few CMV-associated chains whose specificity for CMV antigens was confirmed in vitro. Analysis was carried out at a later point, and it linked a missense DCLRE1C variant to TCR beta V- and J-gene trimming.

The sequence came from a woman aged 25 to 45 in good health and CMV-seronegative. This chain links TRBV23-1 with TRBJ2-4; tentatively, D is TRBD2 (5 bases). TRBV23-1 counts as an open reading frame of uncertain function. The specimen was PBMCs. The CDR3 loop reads CASSQSGKNIQYF. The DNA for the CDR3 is TGCGCCAGCAGTCAGAGCGGTAAAAACATTCAGTACTTC.